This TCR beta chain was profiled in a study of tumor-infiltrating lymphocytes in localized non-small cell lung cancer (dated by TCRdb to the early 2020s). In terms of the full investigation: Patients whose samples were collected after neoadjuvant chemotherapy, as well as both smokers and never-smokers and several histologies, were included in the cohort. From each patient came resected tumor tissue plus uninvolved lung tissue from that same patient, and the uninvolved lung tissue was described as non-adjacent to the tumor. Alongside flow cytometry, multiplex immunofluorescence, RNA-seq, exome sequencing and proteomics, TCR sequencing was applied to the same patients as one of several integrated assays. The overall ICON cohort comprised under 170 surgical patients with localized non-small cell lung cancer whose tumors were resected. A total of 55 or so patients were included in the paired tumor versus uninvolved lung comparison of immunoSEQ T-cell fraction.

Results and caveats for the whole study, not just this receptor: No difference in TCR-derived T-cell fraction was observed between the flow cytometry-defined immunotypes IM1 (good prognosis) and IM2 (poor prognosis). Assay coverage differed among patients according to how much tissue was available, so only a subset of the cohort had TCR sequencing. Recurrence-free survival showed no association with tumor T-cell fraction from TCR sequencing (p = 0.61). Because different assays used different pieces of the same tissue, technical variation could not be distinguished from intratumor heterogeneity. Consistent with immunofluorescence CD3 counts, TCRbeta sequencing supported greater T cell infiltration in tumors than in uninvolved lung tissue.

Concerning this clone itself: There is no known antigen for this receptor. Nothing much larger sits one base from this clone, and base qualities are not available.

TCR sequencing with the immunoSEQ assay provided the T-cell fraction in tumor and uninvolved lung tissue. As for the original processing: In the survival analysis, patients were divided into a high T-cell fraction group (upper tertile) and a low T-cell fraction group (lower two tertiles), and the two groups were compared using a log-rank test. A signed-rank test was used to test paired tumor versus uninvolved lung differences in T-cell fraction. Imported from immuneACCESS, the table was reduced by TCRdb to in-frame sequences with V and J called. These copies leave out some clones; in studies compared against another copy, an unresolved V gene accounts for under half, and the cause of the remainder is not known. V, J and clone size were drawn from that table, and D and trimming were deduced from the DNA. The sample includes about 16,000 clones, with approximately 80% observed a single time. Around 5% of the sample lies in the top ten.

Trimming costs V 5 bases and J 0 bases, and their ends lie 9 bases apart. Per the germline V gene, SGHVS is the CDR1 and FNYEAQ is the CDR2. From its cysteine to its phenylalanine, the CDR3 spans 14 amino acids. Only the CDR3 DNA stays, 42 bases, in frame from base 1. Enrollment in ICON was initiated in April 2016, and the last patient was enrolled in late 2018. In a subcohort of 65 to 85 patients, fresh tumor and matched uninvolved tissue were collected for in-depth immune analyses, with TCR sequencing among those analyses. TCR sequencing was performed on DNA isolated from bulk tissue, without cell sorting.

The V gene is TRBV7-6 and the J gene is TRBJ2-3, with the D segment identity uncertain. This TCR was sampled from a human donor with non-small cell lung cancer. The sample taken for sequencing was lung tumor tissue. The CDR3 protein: CASSPMVSTDTQYF. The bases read TGTGCCAGCAGCCCAATGGTGAGCACAGATACGCAGTATTTT.